A single sample gave rise to the 18 T cell receptor beta chains below, sequenced in a study of blood T cell repertoires in COVID-19. The method was immunoSEQ multiplex PCR; TCRdb's version includes in-frame clones alone and lacks a portion of them. This sample carries roughly 55,000 clones, more than 60% of them seen once, and the ten largest clones take roughly 10%. The sequenced sample consisted of peripheral blood. These receptor sequences come from a human donor in a cohort sampled during active COVID-19.

The rearrangement joins TRBV7-2 to TRBJ2-3; TRBD2 matches 15 bases. The CDR3 runs to 18 residues. With V trimmed by 1 base and J by 1 base, 3 bases remained unmatched. Per germline, CDR1 SGHTA and CDR2 FQGNSA. The CDR3 protein is CASSLGTSGRAGTDTQYF. In DNA form, the CDR3 reads TGTGCCAGCAGCTTAGGGACTAGCGGGAGGGCCGGCACAGATACGCAGTATTTT.

The count of this clone is one. The V call is TRBV7-9, the J call TRBJ2-1, with 8 nucleotides matching TRBD2. Per the germline V gene, CDR1 is SEHNR and CDR2 is FQNEAQ (reference sequence). The trim removed 11 bases at V and 5 bases at J, leaving 20 bases unmatched. This CDR3 is built from 17 residues. CDR3 sequence reads: CALRRRGSGKADNEQFF. DNA of the CDR3: TGTGCCCTCCGTCGGAGGGGTAGCGGGAAAGCCGACAATGAGCAGTTCTTC.

The chain employs TRBV9 and TRBJ2-1; D unresolved. The CDR3 contains 13 residues. Trimming took off 4 bases at V and 0 bases at J, with 5 bases between the two ends. CDR1 and CDR2 (germline): SGDLS, YYNGEE. CDR3 loop: CASSPYSYNEQFF. The CDR3 coding sequence is TGTGCCAGCAGCCCGTACTCCTACAATGAGCAGTTCTTC.

The gene calls are TRBV5-6 and TRBJ2-7, with a weak D call TRBD2 (5 bases). The V gene lost 4 bases and the J gene lost 6 bases, with 11 bases spanning the gap. This CDR3 has 12 amino acids. CDR1 is SGHDT and CDR2 is YYEEEE in the germline V gene. The CDR3: CASSRGPGEQYF. CDR3 bases: TGTGCCAGCAGCCGGGGTCCCGGCGAGCAGTACTTC.

This chain links TRBV28 with TRBJ2-7; 7 nucleotides align to TRBD1. CDR3 length: 14 amino acids. Germline CDR1 is MDHEN and CDR2 is SYDVKM. V was clipped by 6 bases and J by 2 bases; unmatched bases: 7. CDR3 loop: CASSSRDRAYEQYF. In DNA, the CDR3 is TGTGCCAGCAGCAGTCGGGACAGAGCCTACGAGCAGTACTTC.

The chain has TRBV6-5 and TRBJ1-2; 7 bases agree with TRBD1. The CDR3 runs to 13 residues. V was pared by 2 bases and J by 6 bases, with 3 bases of the junction left unmatched. Looked up from germline, CDR1 is MNHEY and CDR2 is SVGAGI. This CDR3 is CASSYGQGDGYTF. CDR3 DNA sequence: TGTGCCAGCAGTTACGGCCAGGGGGATGGCTACACCTTC.

The genes are TRBV18 and TRBJ2-1, with D possibly TRBD2 on 6 matching bases. The CDR3 has 19 residues. CDR1 and CDR2 (germline): KGHSH, LQKENI. Trimming stripped 0 bases from V and 5 bases from J, with 23 bases between. The CDR3 loop reads CASSPPTGGGGYGNNEQFF. CDR3 nucleotides: TGTGCCAGCTCACCACCGACCGGGGGTGGAGGGTACGGAAACAATGAGCAGTTCTTC.

The chain links TRBV6-5 to TRBJ2-1; the match to TRBD2 covers 10 bases. Per germline, CDR1 MNHEY and CDR2 SVGAGI. The CDR3 consists of 14 residues. Unmatched junction bases numbered 5, after V lost 8 bases and J lost 4 bases. CDR3 sequence (DNA): TGTGCCAGCCTGCCTAGCGGGGGTTACAATGAGCAGTTCTTC. This translates into CASLPSGGYNEQFF.

The rearrangement links TRBV19 to TRBJ1-5; perhaps TRBD1 as D (5 bases). Germline V gene data show CDR1 as LNHDA and CDR2 as SQIVND (reference sequence). V lost 1 base and J 2 bases, leaving 12 bases between the germline ends. The CDR3 spans 16 residues. CDR3 nucleotide sequence: TGTGCCAGTAGTATAGTAAGGGGTCAGGGCAATCAGCCCCAGCATTTT. This sequence encodes CASSIVRGQGNQPQHF.

This sequence joins TRBV7-9 and TRBJ1-2; D is unresolved. Trimming removed 3 bases at V and 1 base at J, with 6 bases between. This CDR3 comprises 13 residues. The V gene's germline CDR1 is SEHNR and CDR2 FQNEAQ (reference sequence). CDR3 protein: CASSFADNYGYTF. The DNA of the CDR3 is TGTGCCAGCAGCTTTGCGGATAACTATGGCTACACCTTC.

The chain is built from TRBV10-3 and TRBJ2-1, with 9 bases aligning to TRBD1. V lost 0 bases to trimming and J lost 4 bases; unmatched junction nucleotides: 4. The CDR3 is made up of 16 amino acids. Germline V gene sequence: CDR1 ENHRY, CDR2 SYGVKD. CDR3 DNA: TGTGCCATCAGTGAGTCTGGGACAGGGTTTTACAATGAGCAGTTCTTC. It encodes CAISESGTGFYNEQFF.

The CDR3: CASSLDPGNQPQHF. The CDR3 DNA reads as TGCGCCAGCAGCTTGGACCCGGGCAATCAGCCCCAGCATTTT. The V gene is TRBV5-1, the J gene TRBJ1-5; the D is unclear. Germline CDR1 and CDR2: SGHRS and YFSETQ. The CDR3 has 14 amino acids. The V end was cut by 0 bases, the J end by 2 bases, with 6 bases between.

The V gene is TRBV2, the J gene TRBJ2-1; 11 bases match TRBD2. This CDR3 spans 16 amino acids. CDR1 SNHLY and CDR2 FYNNEI come from the germline V gene. V trimming: 6 bases; J trimming: 11 bases; junction bases outside the gene matches: 15. The CDR3 DNA is TGTGCCAGCAGCGGTCCCGGGACTAGCGGAATAATGAAGCAGTTCTTC. Translation gives CASSGPGTSGIMKQFF.

The chain carries TRBV28 and TRBJ1-3; D ambiguous. Germline V CDR1 and CDR2: MDHEN, SYDVKM. V dropped 7 bases and J dropped 1 base, with 14 bases sitting between them. The CDR3 consists of 15 residues. For the CDR3, the DNA is TGTGCCAGCAACGGAGGGCGTACATCTGGAAACACCATATATTTT. Amino acid sequence: CASNGGRTSGNTIYF.

This chain connects TRBV2 to TRBJ1-5; unclear D gene. V was clipped by 6 bases and J by 4 bases, with 16 bases between them. The CDR3 runs 15 residues. Germline V CDR1 and CDR2: SNHLY, FYNNEI. This chain's CDR3 is CASSQSERGNQPQHF. The CDR3 DNA follows: TGTGCCAGCAGCCAATCAGAGAGAGGAAATCAGCCCCAGCATTTT.

The V and J genes are TRBV4-3 and TRBJ1-1; possible D gene TRBD1, 5 bases. This CDR3 contains 14 residues. The V and J ends lost 0 bases and 4 bases respectively, with 9 bases between them. Germline V gene lookup returns CDR1 LGHNA and CDR2 YSLEER. CDR3 coding DNA: TGCGCCAGCAGCCAAGAGGGGGGGAGCACTGAAGCTTTCTTT. It encodes CASSQEGGSTEAFF.

The rearrangement uses TRBV2 and TRBJ2-3; the match to TRBD2 covers 10 bases. Trimming at V came to 6 bases and at J to 8 bases, leaving 8 bases not matched to a gene. Germline-derived CDR1 and CDR2 are SNHLY and FYNNEI. CDR3 length equals 14 residues. CDR3 nucleotide sequence: TGTGCCAGCAGCGAACCCCTAGCGGGAGTTACGCAGTATTTT. Amino acid sequence: CASSEPLAGVTQYF.

The V gene is TRBV28, the J gene TRBJ2-7, with 7 bases fitting TRBD2. The CDR3 is 13 amino acids. Germline V gives CDR1 MDHEN, CDR2 SYDVKM. Trimming removed 3 bases from V and 12 bases from J; junction bases left unmatched: 11. The CDR3 DNA reads as TGTGCCAGCAGTTTGGGACTAACGGGACGTATGTACTTC. Translating it yields CASSLGLTGRMYF. The whole variable domain, filled in from reference TRBV28 and TRBJ2-7, reads DVKVTQSSRYLVKRTGEKVFLECVQDMDHENMFWYRQDPGLGLRLIYFSYDVKMKEKGDIPEGYSVSREKKERFSLILESASTNQTSMYLCASSLGLTGRMYFGPGTRLTVT.